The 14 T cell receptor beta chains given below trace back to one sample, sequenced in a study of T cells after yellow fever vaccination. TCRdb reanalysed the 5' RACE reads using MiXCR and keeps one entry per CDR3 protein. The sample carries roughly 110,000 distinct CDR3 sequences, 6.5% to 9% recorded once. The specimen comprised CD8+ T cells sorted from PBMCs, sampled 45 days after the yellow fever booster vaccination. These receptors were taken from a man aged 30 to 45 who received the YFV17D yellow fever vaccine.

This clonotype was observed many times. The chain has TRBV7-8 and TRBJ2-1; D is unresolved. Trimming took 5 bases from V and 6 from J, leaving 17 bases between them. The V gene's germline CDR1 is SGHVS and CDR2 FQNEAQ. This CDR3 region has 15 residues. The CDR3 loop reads CASSRQVLGVNEQFF. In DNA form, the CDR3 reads TGTGCCAGCAGCCGCCAGGTATTGGGCGTCAATGAGCAGTTCTTC.

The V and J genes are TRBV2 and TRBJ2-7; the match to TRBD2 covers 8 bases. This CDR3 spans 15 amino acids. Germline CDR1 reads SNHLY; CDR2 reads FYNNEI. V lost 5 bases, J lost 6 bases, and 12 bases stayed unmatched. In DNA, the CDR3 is TGTGCCAGCAGTTTGCCCGGGACTAGTAGTGGCGAGCAGTACTTC. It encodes CASSLPGTSSGEQYF.

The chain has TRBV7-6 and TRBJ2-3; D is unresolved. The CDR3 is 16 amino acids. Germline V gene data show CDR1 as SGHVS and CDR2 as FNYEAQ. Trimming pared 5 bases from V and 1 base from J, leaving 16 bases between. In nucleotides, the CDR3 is TGTGCCAGCAGCCCAAGCCCCTCCCTGGGCACAGATACGCAGTATTTT. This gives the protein CASSPSPSLGTDTQYF.

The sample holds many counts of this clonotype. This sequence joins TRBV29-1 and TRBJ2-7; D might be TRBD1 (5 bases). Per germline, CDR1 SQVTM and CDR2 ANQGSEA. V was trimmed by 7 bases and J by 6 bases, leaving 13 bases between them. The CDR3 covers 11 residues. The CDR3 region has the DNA TGCAGCGCCCAAAGGCAGGGCGAGCAGTACTTC. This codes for CSAQRQGEQYF.

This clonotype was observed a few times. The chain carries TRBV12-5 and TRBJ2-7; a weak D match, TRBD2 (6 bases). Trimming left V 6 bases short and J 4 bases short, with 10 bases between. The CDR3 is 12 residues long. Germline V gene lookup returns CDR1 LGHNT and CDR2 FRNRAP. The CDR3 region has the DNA TGTGCTAGTGGACTTAGCGGATACGAGCAGTACTTC. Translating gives CASGLSGYEQYF.

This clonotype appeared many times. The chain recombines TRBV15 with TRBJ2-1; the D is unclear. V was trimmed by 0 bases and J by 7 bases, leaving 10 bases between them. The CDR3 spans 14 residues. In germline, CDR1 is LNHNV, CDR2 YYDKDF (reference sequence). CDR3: CATSRDQKGNEQFF. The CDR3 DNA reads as TGTGCCACCAGCAGAGATCAAAAGGGAAATGAGCAGTTCTTC.

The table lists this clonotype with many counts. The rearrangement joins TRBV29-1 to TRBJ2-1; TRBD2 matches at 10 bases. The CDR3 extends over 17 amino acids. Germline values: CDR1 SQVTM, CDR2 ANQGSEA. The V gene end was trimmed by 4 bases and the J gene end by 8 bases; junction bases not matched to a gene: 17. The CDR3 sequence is CSVVLHRTSGPNDEQFF. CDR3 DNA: TGCAGCGTTGTGTTACATAGGACTAGCGGACCTAATGATGAGCAGTTCTTC.

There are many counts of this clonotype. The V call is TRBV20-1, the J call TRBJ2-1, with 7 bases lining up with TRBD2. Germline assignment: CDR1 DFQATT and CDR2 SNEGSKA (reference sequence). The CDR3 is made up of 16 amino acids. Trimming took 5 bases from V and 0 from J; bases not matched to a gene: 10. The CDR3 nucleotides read TGCAGTGCTTCAGGCTTGCGGGGGAGCTCCTACAATGAGCAGTTCTTC. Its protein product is CSASGLRGSSYNEQFF.

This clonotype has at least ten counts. CDR3 sequence: CASSPTGAADTQYF. The CDR3 DNA sequence: TGCGCCAGCAGCCCGACAGGGGCGGCAGATACGCAGTATTTT. The chain links TRBV10-2 to TRBJ2-3; 8 nucleotides match TRBD1. The CDR3 runs to 14 residues. V shed 6 bases and J 4 bases; nucleotides not matched to a gene: 6. Germline CDR1 reads WSHSY; CDR2 reads SAAADI.

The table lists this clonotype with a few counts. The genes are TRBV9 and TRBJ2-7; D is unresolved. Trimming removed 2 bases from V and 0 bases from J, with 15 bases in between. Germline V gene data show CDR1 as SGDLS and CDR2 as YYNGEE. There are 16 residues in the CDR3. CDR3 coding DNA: TGTGCCAGCAGCGTGAATCTGGACGCGCCCTCCTACGAGCAGTACTTC. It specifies CASSVNLDAPSYEQYF.

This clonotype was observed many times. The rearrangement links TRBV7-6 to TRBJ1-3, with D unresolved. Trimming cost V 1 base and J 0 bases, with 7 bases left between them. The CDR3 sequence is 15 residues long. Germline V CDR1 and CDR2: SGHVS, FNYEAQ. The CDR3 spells CASSLEADSGNTIYF. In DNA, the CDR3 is TGTGCCAGCAGCTTAGAAGCCGACTCTGGAAACACCATATATTTT.

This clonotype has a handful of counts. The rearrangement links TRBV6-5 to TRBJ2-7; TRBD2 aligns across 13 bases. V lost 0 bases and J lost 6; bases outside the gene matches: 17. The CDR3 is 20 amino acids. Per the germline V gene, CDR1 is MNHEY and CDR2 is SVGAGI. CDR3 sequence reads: CASSYSGGITSGRAPGEQYF. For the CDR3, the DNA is TGTGCCAGCAGTTACTCCGGAGGGATTACTAGCGGGAGGGCCCCGGGCGAGCAGTACTTC.

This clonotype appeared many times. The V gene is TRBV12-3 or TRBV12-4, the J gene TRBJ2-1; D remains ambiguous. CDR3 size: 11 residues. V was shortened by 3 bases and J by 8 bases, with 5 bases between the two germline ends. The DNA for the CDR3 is TGTGCCAGCAGTTTTATGGATGAGCAGTTCTTC. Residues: CASSFMDEQFF.

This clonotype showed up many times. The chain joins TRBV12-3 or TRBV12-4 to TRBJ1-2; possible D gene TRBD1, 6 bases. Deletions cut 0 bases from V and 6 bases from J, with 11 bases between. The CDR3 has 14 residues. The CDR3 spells CASSLAPPGDGYTF. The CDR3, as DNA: TGTGCCAGCAGTTTAGCCCCACCAGGGGATGGCTACACCTTC.